Each of the 22 T cell receptor beta chains below was sequenced from the same sample in a study of blood T cells in healthy people across ages. Primed by a sample-barcoded 5' primer and a J-beta primer mix, a second PCR proceeded for roughly 6 to 12 cycles. TCRdb re-called the 5' RACE reads with MiXCR, one entry per CDR3 protein. This table has hundreds of thousands of distinct CDR3 sequences, 40% to 50% appearing once. The source material was blood. The receptors stem from a man aged 60 to 75 in good health.

This sequence joins TRBV10-3 and TRBJ1-6; 10 nucleotides line up with TRBD1. The CDR3 extends over 13 amino acids. Losses at the gene ends were 6 bases for V and 8 bases for J; bases not matched to a gene: 1. Germline-derived CDR1 and CDR2 are ENHRY and SYGVKD. CDR3 region: CAIRGTGDSPLHF. In DNA form, the CDR3 reads TGTGCCATCAGGGGGACAGGGGATTCACCCCTCCACTTT.

The chain links TRBV6-2 or TRBV6-3 to TRBJ2-7; D may be TRBD1 or TRBD2 (6 bases each). Germline V lookup: CDR1 MNHEY, CDR2 SVGEGT. The CDR3 length is 17 residues. Trimming stripped 8 bases from V and 3 bases from J, with 26 bases between. This CDR3 is CASVPAGLDRNGYEQYF. The DNA for the CDR3 is TGTGCCAGCGTCCCCGCGGGGTTGGACAGAAACGGCTACGAGCAGTACTTC.

The V and J genes are TRBV6-5 and TRBJ2-7, with D possibly matching TRBD1 (5 bases). This CDR3 is 15 amino acids long. V was trimmed by 6 bases and J by 7 bases, leaving 22 bases between them. Germline V gene lookup returns CDR1 MNHEY and CDR2 SVGAGI. CDR3 sequence: CASRPSTVTPGEQYF. The CDR3 DNA follows: TGTGCCAGCAGACCTTCGACAGTAACCCCGGGTGAGCAGTACTTC.

The chain combines TRBV4-3 with TRBJ2-1; a possible D gene is TRBD2 (6 bases). This CDR3 has 17 amino acids. CDR1 is LGHNA and CDR2 is YSLEER in the germline V gene. V dropped 3 bases and J dropped 5 bases, with 20 bases sitting between them. CDR3 sequence reads: CASSQTLWGVIDNEQFF. For the CDR3, the DNA is TGCGCCAGCAGCCAGACCCTTTGGGGGGTGATAGACAATGAGCAGTTCTTC.

This clonotype was seen a handful of times. The chain employs TRBV7-9 and TRBJ2-7, with a weak D call TRBD1 (5 bases). The V gene's germline CDR1 is SEHNR and CDR2 FQNEAQ (reference sequence). There are 15 residues in the CDR3. V lost 5 bases to trimming and J lost 2 bases, with 16 bases between them. CDR3 protein: CASSPPQGGTYEQYF. The CDR3 nucleotides are TGTGCCAGCAGCCCCCCGCAGGGCGGTACCTACGAGCAGTACTTC.

The V and J genes are TRBV20-1 and TRBJ2-1, with a weak D call TRBD2 (7 bases). Trimming removed 4 bases from V and 4 bases from J, with 17 bases in between. The CDR3 length is 15 residues. Germline CDR1 and CDR2: DFQATT and SNEGSKA (reference sequence). The CDR3 is CSATDHRGAYNEQFF. The CDR3 DNA reads TGCAGTGCTACCGACCACCGGGGGGCGTACAATGAGCAGTTCTTC.

V and J are TRBV20-1 and TRBJ1-4; D is undetermined. There are 14 residues in the CDR3. V lost 3 bases, J lost 8 bases, and 16 bases lay in between. Per the germline V gene, CDR1 is DFQATT and CDR2 is SNEGSKA (reference sequence). The CDR3 region is CSASEGSAGEKLFF. CDR3 DNA: TGCAGTGCTAGTGAGGGCAGTGCTGGGGAAAAACTGTTTTTT.

In this sample, this clonotype turned up a few times. J is TRBJ1-2 and V is TRBV11-2, with a weak D call TRBD1 (5 bases). V was pared by 5 bases and J by 1 base, with 11 bases between. The CDR3 has 14 amino acids. Germline lookup yields CDR1 SGHAT and CDR2 FQNNGV. Here the CDR3 reads CASSRTHNNYGYTF. The DNA for the CDR3 is TGTGCCAGCAGCCGGACACACAATAACTATGGCTACACCTTC.

The chain employs TRBV20-1 and TRBJ2-1, with TRBD1 matching 9 bases. Germline CDR1 and CDR2: DFQATT and SNEGSKA (reference sequence). V shed 0 bases and J 8 bases; nucleotides not matched to a gene: 11. The CDR3 runs to 16 residues. DNA of the CDR3: TGCAGTGCTAGAGACAGCCGGGACAGGGTGTACGATGAGCAGTTCTTC. Its protein is CSARDSRDRVYDEQFF.

As for this clonotype: Because the CDR3 is missing its conserved closing phenylalanine or tryptophan, this is likely a read error. No DNA is shown, since the ends of the CDR3 on it are uncertain; the CDR3 is the one TCRdb lists. The V call is TRBV5-1, the J call TRBJ2-5; the table calls TRBD2, which could not be checked here. The CDR3 contains 10 residues when both ends are counted. CDR1 SGHRS and CDR2 YFSETQ come from the germline V gene. Here the CDR3 reads CASSRDHQNT.

This clonotype turned up a few times. The chain couples TRBV12-3 or TRBV12-4 to TRBJ2-1; TRBD1 matches at 9 bases. CDR3 length equals 15 residues. The V gene end was trimmed by 5 bases and the J gene end by 6 bases; junction bases not matched to a gene: 8. The CDR3 coding sequence is TGTGCCAGCAGTGCCGGGACAGGGACCATCAATGAGCAGTTCTTC. It is translated as CASSAGTGTINEQFF.

V is TRBV29-1 and J is TRBJ2-1; 11 nucleotides agree with TRBD2. The trim removed 3 bases at V and 4 bases at J, leaving 8 bases unmatched. Germline CDR1 and CDR2: SQVTM and ANQGSEA. The CDR3 consists of 16 residues. CDR3 region: CSVDEIGTSGYNEQFF. Here the CDR3 DNA reads TGCAGCGTTGATGAGATCGGGACTAGCGGTTACAATGAGCAGTTCTTC.

The chain combines TRBV27 with TRBJ2-1; D perhaps matches TRBD1 (6 bases). The CDR3 extends over 18 amino acids. CDR1 MNHEY and CDR2 SMNVEV come from the germline V gene (reference sequence). V was pared by 5 bases and J by 9 bases, with 29 bases between. The CDR3 DNA reads as TGTGCCAGCAGTCCACGCCTCCCGTGGGGGCGCGGCGTAAGTGAGCAGTTCTTC. Translation gives CASSPRLPWGRGVSEQFF.

CDR3: CASSPRGLGLVNEQFF. The CDR3 DNA reads TGTGCCAGCTCACCACGGGGCCTGGGGTTGGTCAATGAGCAGTTCTTC. The chain uses TRBV18 and TRBJ2-1; maybe TRBD1 (5 bases). Trimming removed 1 base from V and 6 bases from J, with 16 bases in between. Germline loops: CDR1 KGHSH, CDR2 LQKENI. CDR3 length: 16 residues. Supplemented by reference TRBV18 and TRBJ2-1, the full variable domain reads NAGVMQNPRHLVRRRGQEARLRCSPMKGHSHVYWYRQLPEEGLKFMVYLQKENIIDESGMPKERFSAEFPKEGPSILRIQQVVRGDSAAYFCASSPRGLGLVNEQFFGPGTRLTVL.

The J gene is TRBJ2-4, the V gene TRBV7-2; D perhaps matches TRBD1 (8 bases). The DNA end favors TRBJ2-7, so the J call may be wrong. The CDR3 consists of 16 residues. Per germline, CDR1 SGHTA and CDR2 FQGNSA. The CDR3 reads CASRSSGTGTTYEQYF. Written as DNA, the CDR3 is TGTGCCAGCAGGTCGAGCGGGACAGGTACCACCTACGAGCAGTACTTC.

With regard to this clonotype: At one of its ends the junction is not consistent with the germline gene, which may arise from a read error. The V and J genes are TRBV5-4 and TRBJ1-2; D is perhaps TRBD1 (6 bases). Germline V gene data show CDR1 as SGHNT and CDR2 as YYREEE (reference sequence). CDR3 length equals 14 residues. Written as DNA, the CDR3 is TGTGCCAGCAGGAGGGGAACAGGGAACTATGACTACACCTTC. This gives the protein CASRRGTGNYDYTF. Full variable domain (outside the CDR3, taken from reference TRBV5-4 and TRBJ1-2): ETGVTQSPTHLIKTRGQQVTLRCSSQSGHNTVSWYQQALGQGPQFIFQYYREEENGRGNFPPRFSGLQFPNYSSELNVNALELDDSALYLCASRRGTGNYDYTFGSGTRLTVV.

This clonotype has only a few counts. This chain joins TRBV29-1 and TRBJ2-2; TRBD1 might be the D (5 bases). The CDR3 covers 13 residues. V dropped 4 bases and J dropped 2 bases, with 8 bases sitting between them. Germline CDR1 SQVTM, CDR2 ANQGSEA. CDR3 DNA: TGCAGCGTTGTTGGACATAACACCGGGGAGCTGTTTTTT. It encodes CSVVGHNTGELFF.

The gene calls are TRBV20-1 and TRBJ2-7; 8 bases are shared with TRBD2. CDR3 length: 15 amino acids. From germline, CDR1 is DFQATT and CDR2 SNEGSKA (reference sequence). V was clipped by 3 bases and J by 10 bases; unmatched bases: 17. CDR3: CSASPPGGPLEAQYF. The CDR3 DNA follows: TGCAGTGCTAGCCCTCCGGGGGGGCCATTGGAGGCCCAGTACTTC.

This chain links TRBV4-3 with TRBJ2-1; the D gene is possibly TRBD1 (5 bases). CDR1 and CDR2 from the germline V gene are LGHNA and YSLEER. There are 14 residues in the CDR3. V lost 4 bases, J lost 9 bases, and 16 bases lay in between. CDR3 loop: CASSPNPQGSEQFF. The CDR3 DNA reads as TGCGCCAGCAGCCCTAACCCGCAGGGTAGTGAGCAGTTCTTC.

This clonotype was recorded at least ten times. The V and J genes are TRBV14 and TRBJ2-5; 7 bases line up with TRBD1. The V segment lost 4 bases and the J segment 5 bases; nucleotides outside the gene matches: 13. This CDR3 has 16 amino acids. CDR1 SGHDN and CDR2 FVKESK come from the germline V gene. CDR3 protein: CASSRTGQWERETQYF. In DNA, the CDR3 is TGTGCCAGCAGCCGGACGGGACAGTGGGAGCGGGAGACCCAGTACTTC.

This clonotype was seen only a few times. The J gene is TRBJ2-5, the V gene TRBV3-1; unclear D gene. The J call may be mistaken, given a closer DNA end match to TRBJ2-7. The germline gives CDR1 LGHDT, CDR2 YNNKEL (reference sequence). The CDR3 runs 13 residues. CDR3 region: CASSQDHLYEQYF. The CDR3 DNA sequence: TGTGCCAGCAGCCAAGATCATCTCTACGAGCAGTACTTC.

This clonotype was recorded a few times. This sequence joins TRBV4-1 and TRBJ2-1; D remains unclear. CDR1 is MGHRA and CDR2 is YSYEKL in the germline V gene. V was pared by 1 base and J by 4 bases, with 8 bases between. This CDR3 contains 14 residues. CDR3 coding DNA: TGCGCCAGCAGCCAAGGTGTGGCATACAATGAGCAGTTCTTC. Translating it yields CASSQGVAYNEQFF.